This T cell receptor (beta chain) was captured in a study of cytomegalovirus exposure and HLA in healthy donors. PCR used 60 Vbeta primers and 13 Jbeta primers. Libraries were prepared by immunoSEQ multiplex PCR; TCRdb keeps only in-frame clonotypes and omits some of them. The sample gives 200,000 to 250,000 clones, almost 85% of which show up once; 0.5% to 0.7% is in the top ten. Germline CDR1 and CDR2: SGHRS and YFSETQ. Losses at the gene ends were 1 base for V and 7 bases for J; bases not matched to a gene: 13. The CDR3 has 16 amino acids. The V call is TRBV5-1, the J call TRBJ1-2; TRBD1 matches 7 bases. Specimen: PBMCs. This clonotype originated in a middle-aged woman in good health and CMV-seronegative. This chain's CDR3 is CASSLSGGQEGSGYTF. The CDR3 DNA reads as TGCGCCAGCAGCTTGTCCGGAGGACAGGAAGGTAGTGGCTACACCTTC.